A single sample is the source of the 32 T cell receptor beta chains below, sequenced in a study of Ad26.COV2.S vaccination and SARS-CoV-2 variants. The method was immunoSEQ multiplex PCR; TCRdb's version includes in-frame clones alone and lacks a portion of them. The sample shows a few hundred thousand clones, roughly 90% of them seen only once. Treatment meaning: 15 to 20 received Ad26.COV2.S at low or high dose, single or two shots; about five received placebo; per-sample allocation not given. Sampling was done on day 63 after the first vaccine or placebo injection. The input for sequencing was peripheral blood, taken in a trial of Ad26.COV2.S vaccine versus placebo. The receptors were sampled from a person aged 18-60 years who received the Ad26.COV2.S COVID-19 vaccine or a placebo.

This clone has only a few counts. The rearrangement joins TRBV2 to TRBJ2-2, with 9 bases fitting TRBD1. The germline CDR1 and CDR2 sequences are SNHLY and FYNNEI. The CDR3 contains 17 residues. The V and J ends lost 0 bases and 8 bases, in that order; junction bases with no gene match: 10. The CDR3 bases are TGTGCCAGCAGTGAAGCGCTTCCGGGACAGGGAAGGGGGGAGCTGTTTTTT. Its translation is CASSEALPGQGRGELFF.

V usage is TRBV6-5 and J usage is TRBJ1-2, with D possibly matching TRBD1 (5 bases). Looked up from germline, CDR1 is MNHEY and CDR2 is SVGAGI. The V end was cut by 0 bases, the J end by 5 bases, with 13 bases between. The length of the CDR3 is 15 residues. The CDR3 region has the DNA TGTGCCAGCAGTTACTCGGCAGGGAGGGAGTATGGCTACACCTTC. Translation gives CASSYSAGREYGYTF.

This clone has just one count. The chain carries TRBV7-9 and TRBJ2-7; D is possibly TRBD1 or TRBD2 (5 bases each). This CDR3 is built from 15 residues. CDR1 SEHNR and CDR2 FQNEAQ come from the germline V gene (reference sequence). The V end was cut by 5 bases, the J end by 0 bases, with 14 bases between. The CDR3 sequence is CASSLRDPSSYEQYF. Here the CDR3 DNA reads TGTGCCAGCAGCCTCCGGGACCCTAGCTCCTACGAGCAGTACTTC.

The chain has TRBV29-1 and TRBJ2-7; TRBD1 matches 8 bases. Trimming took 0 bases from V and 3 from J; bases not matched to a gene: 25. CDR3 size: 21 residues. CDR1 is SQVTM and CDR2 is ANQGSEA in the germline V gene. CDR3 sequence reads: CSVEEVPRGAVTGQVHYEQYF. The DNA for the CDR3 is TGCAGCGTTGAAGAAGTACCTCGTGGGGCCGTAACGGGACAGGTTCACTACGAGCAGTACTTC.

The chain couples TRBV6-2 or TRBV6-3 to TRBJ1-6; 7 positions match TRBD1. The CDR3 sequence is 15 residues long. The V and J ends lost 5 bases and 8 bases, in that order; junction bases with no gene match: 9. Germline V gives CDR1 MNHEY, CDR2 SVGEGT. The CDR3 loop is CASSPDRVFDSPLHF. As DNA, the CDR3 is TGTGCCAGCAGTCCCGACAGGGTGTTCGATTCACCCCTCCACTTT.

The rearrangement links TRBV7-3 to TRBJ2-1; tentative D call: TRBD2 (7 bases). V was pared by 2 bases and J by 7 bases, with 12 bases between. Germline assignment: CDR1 SGHTA and CDR2 FQGTGA. The CDR3 loop spans 14 amino acids. DNA for the CDR3: TGTGCCAGCAGCTTACGGGGGGCGTGGAATGAGCAGTTCTTC. Encoded protein: CASSLRGAWNEQFF.

The V and J genes are TRBV11-2 and TRBJ2-1; D perhaps matches TRBD1 (6 bases). Germline V lookup: CDR1 SGHAT, CDR2 FQNNGV. The ends were cut back, 0 bases at V and 3 bases at J, with 9 bases in the middle. The CDR3 is 15 residues long. CDR3 DNA sequence: TGTGCCAGCAGCTTAGAGCACAGGGACTACAATGAGCAGTTCTTC. The encoded protein is CASSLEHRDYNEQFF. The complete variable domain, with remaining parts taken from reference TRBV11-2 and TRBJ2-1, reads EAGVAQSPRYKIIEKRQSVAFWCNPISGHATLYWYQQILGQGPKLLIQFQNNGVVDDSQLPKDRFSAERLKGVDSTLKIQPAKLEDSAVYLCASSLEHRDYNEQFFGPGTRLTVL.

V is TRBV5-4 and J is TRBJ1-6; TRBD1 matches at 7 bases. The CDR3 contains 16 residues. The germline V gene encodes CDR1 SGHNT and CDR2 YYREEE (reference sequence). After removal of 0 bases from V and 6 bases from J, the junction contained 6 bases not matched to a gene. The CDR3 bases are TGTGCCAGCAGCTTGGACGGGACAGAGGGTAATTCACCCCTCCACTTT. Its translation is CASSLDGTEGNSPLHF.

The V call is TRBV9, the J call TRBJ1-6; D is ambiguous. Germline assignment: CDR1 SGDLS and CDR2 YYNGEE. V was pared by 3 bases and J by 13 bases, with 11 bases between. This CDR3 spans 12 amino acids. Here the CDR3 reads CASSAYDTPLHF. The CDR3 region has the DNA TGTGCCAGCAGCGCTTATGACACGCCCCTCCACTTT. Supplemented by reference TRBV9 and TRBJ1-6, the full variable domain reads DSGVTQTPKHLITATGQRVTLRCSPRSGDLSVYWYQQSLDQGLQFLIQYYNGEERAKGNILERFSAQQFPDLHSELNLSSLELGDSALYFCASSAYDTPLHFGNGTRLTVT.

The chain joins TRBV4-1 to TRBJ2-1, with 7 nucleotides matching TRBD2. Germline V lookup: CDR1 MGHRA, CDR2 YSYEKL. V lost 4 bases, J lost 0 bases, and 6 bases stayed unmatched. The CDR3 length is 16 residues. This CDR3 is CASSPKAGSSYNEQFF. The CDR3 DNA reads TGCGCCAGCAGCCCAAAAGCGGGGAGCTCCTACAATGAGCAGTTCTTC.

The chain employs TRBV6-1 and TRBJ1-3; D might be TRBD1 (5 bases). V was pared by 3 bases and J by 4 bases, with 10 bases between. Germline CDR1 MNHNS, CDR2 SASEGT. The CDR3 length is 14 residues. For the CDR3, the DNA is TGTGCCAGCAGTGATGGACACCTCGGAAACACCATATATTTT. Translated, it gives CASSDGHLGNTIYF.

The chain links TRBV4-2 to TRBJ1-6, with a weak D call TRBD1 (5 bases). From germline, CDR1 is LGHNA and CDR2 YNFKEQ. The V end lost 0 bases, the J end lost 3 bases, and 15 bases lay between the germline ends. This CDR3 is 18 amino acids long. The CDR3 reads CASSQEAGRGRYNSPLHF. The CDR3 DNA sequence: TGTGCCAGCAGCCAAGAAGCCGGGAGGGGACGCTATAATTCACCCCTCCACTTT.

The chain links TRBV7-9 to TRBJ2-5, with D unclear. CDR1 SEHNR and CDR2 FQNEAQ come from the germline V gene (reference sequence). This CDR3 has 12 amino acids. V was trimmed by 1 base and J by 13 bases, leaving 13 bases between them. CDR3 amino acids: CASSLVSSVRYF. DNA of the CDR3: TGTGCCAGCAGCTTAGTATCCAGTGTGAGGTACTTC.

This clone is a singleton in its sample. This rearrangement joins TRBV19 to TRBJ2-7; D ambiguous. Per germline, CDR1 LNHDA and CDR2 SQIVND (reference sequence). Trimming shortened V by 10 bases and J by 0 bases, and 10 bases separated the two germline ends. This CDR3 has 12 amino acids. The CDR3 coding sequence is TGTGCCACCAGAGACGGCTCCTACGAGCAGTACTTC. It encodes CATRDGSYEQYF.

The genes are TRBV28 and TRBJ2-1, with D perhaps matching TRBD2 (6 bases). With 1 base removed from V and 1 base from J, the gap between germline ends came to 11 bases. Germline CDR1 MDHEN, CDR2 SYDVKM. The CDR3 spans 16 residues. The CDR3: CASSLYGGRSYNEQFF. DNA of the CDR3: TGTGCCAGCAGTTTATATGGGGGGAGATCCTACAATGAGCAGTTCTTC.

The rearrangement joins TRBV28 to TRBJ2-5, with 8 nucleotides matching TRBD2. V lost 5 bases to trimming and J lost 7 bases; unmatched junction nucleotides: 15. Germline-derived CDR1 and CDR2 are MDHEN and SYDVKM. This CDR3 spans 16 amino acids. This chain's CDR3 is CASSQLPGGPPWTQYF. The CDR3 DNA reads as TGTGCCAGCAGTCAATTGCCGGGGGGGCCGCCATGGACCCAGTACTTC.

The chain has TRBV27 and TRBJ1-2; no definite D call. This CDR3 region has 13 residues. Trimming stripped 0 bases from V and 3 bases from J, with 5 bases between. Germline V gives CDR1 MNHEY, CDR2 SMNVEV (reference sequence). This CDR3 is CASSLSTDYGYTF. CDR3 in DNA: TGTGCCAGCAGTTTATCCACAGACTATGGCTACACCTTC.

V usage is TRBV9 and J usage is TRBJ1-3, with a tentative D call TRBD1 (5 bases). This CDR3 spans 14 amino acids. Germline CDR1 is SGDLS and CDR2 is YYNGEE. V shed 3 bases and J shed 0 bases, with 7 bases lying between them. CDR3 nucleotide sequence: TGTGCCAGCAGCGAGGGGTTCTCTGGAAACACCATATATTTT. Translated, it gives CASSEGFSGNTIYF.

The V and J genes are TRBV6-1 and TRBJ2-5, with 11 bases lining up with TRBD2. CDR1 is MNHNS, CDR2 SASEGT, per germline. The CDR3 sequence is 16 residues long. The ends lost 3 bases at V and 5 bases at J; junction bases unmatched: 8. The chain's CDR3 is CASSDLSGGALETQYF. The DNA of the CDR3 is TGTGCCAGCAGTGACCTTAGCGGGGGGGCCCTGGAGACCCAGTACTTC.

This clone was recorded a few times. The chain carries TRBV30 and TRBJ1-6; TRBD1 agrees at 7 bases. From germline, CDR1 is GTSNPN and CDR2 SVGIG (reference sequence). This CDR3 has 14 amino acids. After removal of 1 base from V and 10 bases from J, the junction contained 7 bases not matched to a gene. CDR3 in DNA: TGTGCCTGGAGTGATACAGGGGCTGGATCACCCCTCCACTTT. It codes for CAWSDTGAGSPLHF.

The chain couples TRBV28 to TRBJ1-2; D perhaps matches TRBD1 (5 bases). Germline V lookup: CDR1 MDHEN, CDR2 SYDVKM. V gave up 3 bases and J gave up 8 bases, with 16 bases separating them. The CDR3 has 14 residues. The chain's CDR3 is CASSLGREWWGYTF. The DNA for the CDR3 is TGTGCCAGCAGTTTGGGCAGGGAATGGTGGGGCTACACCTTC.

The chain has TRBV25-1 and TRBJ2-4; D unclear. This CDR3 has 14 amino acids. V shed 4 bases and J shed 6 bases, with 13 bases lying between them. Germline lookup yields CDR1 MGHDK and CDR2 SYGVNS. The CDR3 here is CASSGSVRRNIQYF. The CDR3 DNA follows: TGTGCCAGCAGTGGAAGCGTGCGGAGAAACATTCAGTACTTC. The full variable domain, its missing parts supplied by reference TRBV25-1 and TRBJ2-4, is EADIYQTPRYLVIGTGKKITLECSQTMGHDKMYWYQQDPGMELHLIHYSYGVNSTEKGDLSSESTVSRIRTEHFPLTLESARPSHTSQYLCASSGSVRRNIQYFGAGTRLSVL.

The chain is built from TRBV5-1 and TRBJ2-7, with D possibly being TRBD2 (5 bases). V shed 3 bases and J shed 6 bases, with 7 bases lying between them. From germline, CDR1 is SGHRS and CDR2 YFSETQ. This CDR3 has 11 residues. The DNA for the CDR3 is TGCGCCAGCAGCTCGAGGGTCGAGCAGTACTTC. Its translation is CASSSRVEQYF.

This sequence joins TRBV5-1 and TRBJ2-7; no clear D gene. Trimming pared 4 bases from V and 3 bases from J, leaving 14 bases between. Germline V lookup: CDR1 SGHRS, CDR2 YFSETQ. The CDR3 runs to 14 residues. CDR3 DNA: TGCGCCAGCAGCCCGGACGGAAGATACTACGAGCAGTACTTC. This translates into CASSPDGRYYEQYF.

The DNA for the CDR3 is TGTGCCAGCAGCGTATATGGCAGGGCGAACACCGGGGAGCTGTTTTTT. It codes for CASSVYGRANTGELFF. This chain connects TRBV9 to TRBJ2-2; maybe TRBD1 (5 bases). The CDR3 runs 16 residues. Germline CDR1 and CDR2: SGDLS and YYNGEE. Deletions cut 1 base from V and 0 bases from J, with 10 bases between.

V usage is TRBV9 and J usage is TRBJ2-2; 9 positions agree with TRBD1. V shed 3 bases and J 4 bases; nucleotides not matched to a gene: 4. Per germline, CDR1 SGDLS and CDR2 YYNGEE. The CDR3 extends over 15 amino acids. The CDR3, as DNA: TGTGCCAGCAGCGGCGGACAGGGGCGCACCGGGGAGCTGTTTTTT. Translating gives CASSGGQGRTGELFF.

This chain joins TRBV3-1 (or the pseudogene TRBV3-2) and TRBJ1-2, with a possible D match to TRBD1 (5 bases). Germline loops: CDR1 LGHDT, CDR2 YNNKEL (reference sequence). The length of the CDR3 is 14 residues. V was shortened by 1 base and J by 6 bases, with 12 bases between the two germline ends. The CDR3: CASSQAAGTDGYTF. The DNA of the CDR3 is TGTGCCAGCAGCCAAGCTGCCGGGACGGATGGCTACACCTTC.

This clone has more than one count but fewer than ten. V usage is TRBV4-3 and J usage is TRBJ1-4, with unresolved D. Trimming stripped 0 bases from V and 12 bases from J, with 11 bases between. The CDR3 has 13 amino acids. Germline CDR1 is LGHNA and CDR2 is YSLEER. The DNA for the CDR3 is TGCGCCAGCAGCCAAGATGAGAGGGTAGAACTGTTTTTT. It codes for CASSQDERVELFF.

V usage is TRBV28 and J usage is TRBJ1-5, with D possibly TRBD1 on 6 matching bases. Germline V gives CDR1 MDHEN, CDR2 SYDVKM. V was pared by 6 bases and J by 4 bases, with 10 bases between. The CDR3 sequence is 13 residues long. CDR3: CASRPDRNQPQHF. The CDR3 DNA is TGTGCCAGCAGACCTGACAGGAATCAGCCCCAGCATTTT. The full variable domain, completed using reference TRBV28 and TRBJ1-5, is DVKVTQSSRYLVKRTGEKVFLECVQDMDHENMFWYRQDPGLGLRLIYFSYDVKMKEKGDIPEGYSVSREKKERFSLILESASTNQTSMYLCASRPDRNQPQHFGDGTRLSIL.

The chain links TRBV6-1 to TRBJ1-5, with 8 bases matching TRBD1. The CDR3 sequence is 20 residues long. Germline trimming cut 0 bases from V and 4 bases from J; bases unmatched to any gene: 17. The germline V gene encodes CDR1 MNHNS and CDR2 SASEGT. In DNA, the CDR3 is TGTGCCAGCAGTGAAGCGGGGATCTATAGGGACAGGCTGACTAATCAGCCCCAGCATTTT. Protein sequence: CASSEAGIYRDRLTNQPQHF.

V usage is TRBV2 and J usage is TRBJ2-3; a possible D gene is TRBD2 (5 bases). V was pared by 7 bases and J by 1 base, with 12 bases between. Germline values: CDR1 SNHLY, CDR2 FYNNEI. The CDR3 runs to 14 residues. The CDR3 protein is CASTEGRGTDTQYF. As DNA, the CDR3 is TGTGCCAGCACCGAAGGGCGGGGCACAGATACGCAGTATTTT.

The chain uses TRBV9 and TRBJ2-5; TRBD2 agrees at 8 bases. The V segment lost 5 bases and the J segment 2 bases; nucleotides outside the gene matches: 2. Germline lookup yields CDR1 SGDLS and CDR2 YYNGEE. This CDR3 is 13 amino acids long. In DNA, the CDR3 is TGTGCCAGCAGTAGCGGGACACAAGAGACCCAGTACTTC. Protein product: CASSSGTQETQYF.